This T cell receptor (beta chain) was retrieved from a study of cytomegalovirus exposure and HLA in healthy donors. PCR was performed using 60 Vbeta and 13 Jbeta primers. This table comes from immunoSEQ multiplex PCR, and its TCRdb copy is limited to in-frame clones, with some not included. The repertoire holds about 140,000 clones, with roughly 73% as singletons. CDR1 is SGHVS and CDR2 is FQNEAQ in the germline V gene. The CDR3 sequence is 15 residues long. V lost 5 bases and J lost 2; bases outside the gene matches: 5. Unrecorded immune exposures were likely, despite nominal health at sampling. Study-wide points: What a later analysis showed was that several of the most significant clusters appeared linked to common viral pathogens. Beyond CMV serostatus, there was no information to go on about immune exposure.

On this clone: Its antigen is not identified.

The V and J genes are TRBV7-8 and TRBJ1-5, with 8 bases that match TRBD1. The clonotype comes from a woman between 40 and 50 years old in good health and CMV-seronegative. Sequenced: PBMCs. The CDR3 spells CASSARGPGNQPQHF. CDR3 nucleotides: TGTGCCAGCAGCGCCAGGGGGCCGGGCAATCAGCCCCAGCATTTT.